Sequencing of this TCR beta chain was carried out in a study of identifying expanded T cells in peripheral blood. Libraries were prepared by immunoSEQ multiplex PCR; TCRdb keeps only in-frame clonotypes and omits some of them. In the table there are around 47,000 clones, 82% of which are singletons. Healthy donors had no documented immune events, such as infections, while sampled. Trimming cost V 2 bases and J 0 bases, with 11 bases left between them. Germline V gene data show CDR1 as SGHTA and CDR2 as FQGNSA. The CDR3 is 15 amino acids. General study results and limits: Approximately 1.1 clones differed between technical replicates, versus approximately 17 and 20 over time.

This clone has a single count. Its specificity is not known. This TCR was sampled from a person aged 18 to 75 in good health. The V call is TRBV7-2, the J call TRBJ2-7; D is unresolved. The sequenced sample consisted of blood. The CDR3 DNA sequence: TGTGCCAGCAGCTTACGGCCAGGTCACTCCTACGAGCAGTACTTC. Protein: CASSLRPGHSYEQYF.